The rows below give T cell receptor beta chains drawn from one sample of a study of early T cells in non-severe SARS-CoV-2 infection. MiXCR, run by TCRdb on the 5' RACE reads, gives a single entry per CDR3 protein. The profile shows some 64,000 distinct CDR3 sequences, approximately 11% of them singletons. Sample: whole blood, taken at baseline. These receptors were obtained from an adult who was a healthcare worker with PCR-confirmed SARS-CoV-2 infection or an uninfected control (not recorded which). CDR3s include the opening cysteine and the closing phenylalanine or tryptophan. Each record gives: D gene, J gene, V gene, clone size, CDR3 protein, CDR3 DNA. A D gene is named only where the DNA matches it firmly. A clone size is listed for some rows: how often the clone was seen (once, few, many), or a class if it is expanded.

-	TRBJ2-1	TRBV24-1	few	CATSAASGDHNEQFF	TGTGCCACCAGTGCGGCGAGCGGAGATCACAATGAGCAGTTCTTC
TRBD1	TRBJ2-5	TRBV7-8	many	CASSLARDRGKTQYF	TGTGCCAGCAGCTTAGCCCGGGACAGGGGGAAGACCCAGTACTTC
-	TRBJ2-3	TRBV3-1	many	CASSRMDLAEDTQYF	TGTGCCAGCAGCCGGATGGACCTCGCGGAAGATACGCAGTATTTT
-	TRBJ2-1	TRBV12-3/TRBV12-4	-	CASSLAPRDLDEQFF	TGTGCCAGCAGTTTAGCCCCCAGGGACCTCGATGAGCAGTTCTTC
TRBD2	TRBJ2-7	TRBV20-1	-	CSARELAGAEQYF	TGCAGTGCTAGGGAGCTAGCGGGGGCCGAGCAGTACTTC
-	TRBJ2-3	TRBV20-1	once	CSARGGAAGGDTQYF	TGCAGTGCTAGAGGAGGGGCCGCTGGGGGAGATACGCAGTATTTT
TRBD1	TRBJ1-3	TRBV27	-	CASSKQGAGNTIYF	TGTGCCAGCAGTAAACAGGGGGCTGGAAACACCATATATTTT
TRBD1	TRBJ2-7	TRBV7-3	-	CASSLITGGEQYF	TGTGCCAGCAGCTTAATAACAGGGGGTGAGCAGTACTTC
TRBD1	TRBJ2-7	TRBV25-1	many	CASSRQGSSYEQYF	TGTGCCAGCAGCCGACAGGGCAGCTCCTACGAGCAGTACTTC
-	TRBJ1-1	TRBV11-2	many	CASSLDTRAEAFF	TGTGCCAGCAGCTTAGATACCCGGGCTGAAGCTTTCTTT
TRBD2	TRBJ2-7	TRBV20-1	many	CSAATLAGGSYEQYF	TGCAGTGCCGCTACCTTAGCGGGAGGCTCCTACGAGCAGTACTTC
-	TRBJ1-3	TRBV7-8	-	CASSPTGIGNAIYF	TGTGCCAGCAGCCCTACAGGGATCGGAAACGCCATATATTTT
-	TRBJ1-5	TRBV6-5	many	CASRRQANNQPQHF	TGTGCCAGCAGGCGACAGGCCAATAATCAGCCCCAGCATTTT
-	TRBJ2-7	TRBV6-2/TRBV6-3	few	CASSYFYEQYF	TGTGCCAGCAGTTACTTCTACGAGCAGTACTTC
TRBD2	TRBJ2-1	TRBV6-6	-	CASSIRLAVDEQFF	TGTGCCAGCAGTATCCGACTAGCCGTGGATGAGCAGTTCTTC
TRBD1	TRBJ1-5	TRBV29-1	-	CSVAGTGDSNQPQHF	TGCAGCGTAGCCGGGACAGGGGATAGCAATCAGCCCCAGCATTTT
TRBD2	TRBJ2-5	TRBV30	many	CAWSLAGSTYQETQYF	TGTGCCTGGAGTCTAGCGGGCTCCACGTACCAAGAGACCCAGTACTTC
-	TRBJ2-7	TRBV5-1	many	CASGKVGGEQYF	TGCGCCAGCGGGAAAGTGGGAGGCGAGCAGTACTTC
TRBD2	TRBJ2-3	TRBV4-1	few	CASSQVIAGGWGSTDTQYF	TGCGCCAGCAGCCAAGTAATAGCGGGAGGATGGGGGAGCACAGATACGCAGTATTTT
-	TRBJ2-2	TRBV4-1	few	CASSPILSGTGELFF	TGCGCCAGCAGCCCCATCCTATCAGGGACCGGGGAGCTGTTTTTT
TRBD1	TRBJ2-2	TRBV7-6	-	CASTSENRGITGELFF	TGTGCCAGCACTTCCGAGAACAGGGGGATCACCGGGGAGCTGTTTTTT
-	TRBJ2-2	TRBV5-5	many	CASSLRPAQNTGELFF	TGTGCCAGCAGCTTGCGCCCAGCCCAGAACACCGGGGAGCTGTTTTTT
TRBD2	TRBJ2-2	TRBV4-1	-	CASSQQARLAGGRDTGELFF	TGCGCCAGCAGCCAACAGGCCCGACTAGCGGGAGGAAGGGACACCGGGGAGCTGTTTTTT
-	TRBJ1-1	TRBV7-6	many	CASGRGGSEAFF	TGTGCCAGCGGGCGAGGGGGTTCTGAAGCTTTCTTT
-	TRBJ2-2	TRBV20-1	many	CSARRGPLAGELFF	TGCAGTGCGAGGCGGGGGCCTCTGGCCGGGGAGCTGTTTTTT